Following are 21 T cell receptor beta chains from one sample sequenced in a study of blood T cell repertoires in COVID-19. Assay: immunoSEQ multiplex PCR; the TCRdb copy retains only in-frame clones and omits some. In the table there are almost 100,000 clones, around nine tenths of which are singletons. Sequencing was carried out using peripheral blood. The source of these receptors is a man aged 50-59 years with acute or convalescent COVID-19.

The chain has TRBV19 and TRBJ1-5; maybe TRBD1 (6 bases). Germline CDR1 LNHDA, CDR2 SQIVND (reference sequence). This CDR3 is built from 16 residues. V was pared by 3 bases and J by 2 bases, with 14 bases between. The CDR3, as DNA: TGTGCCAGTAGTATCGGGACAACCTGGGGCAATCAGCCCCAGCATTTT. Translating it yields CASSIGTTWGNQPQHF.

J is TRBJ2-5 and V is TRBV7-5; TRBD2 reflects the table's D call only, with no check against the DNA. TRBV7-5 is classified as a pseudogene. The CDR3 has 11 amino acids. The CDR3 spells CVLEGQETQYF. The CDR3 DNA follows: TGTGTCTTGGAGGGTCAAGAGACCCAGTACTTC.

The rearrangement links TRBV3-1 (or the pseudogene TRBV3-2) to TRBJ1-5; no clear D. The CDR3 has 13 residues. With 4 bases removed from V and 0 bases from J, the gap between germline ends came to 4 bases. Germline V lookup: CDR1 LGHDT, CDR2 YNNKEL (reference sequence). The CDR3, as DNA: TGTGCCAGCAGCCCTTATAGCAATCAGCCCCAGCATTTT. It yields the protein CASSPYSNQPQHF.

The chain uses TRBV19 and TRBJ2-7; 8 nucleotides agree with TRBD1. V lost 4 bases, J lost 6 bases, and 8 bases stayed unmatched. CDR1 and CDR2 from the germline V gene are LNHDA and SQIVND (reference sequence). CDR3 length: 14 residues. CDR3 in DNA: TGTGCCAGTAGTAATCAGGGGGCAACTAGCGAGCAGTACTTC. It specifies CASSNQGATSEQYF. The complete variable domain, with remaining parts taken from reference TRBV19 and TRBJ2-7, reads DGGITQSPKYLFRKEGQNVTLSCEQNLNHDAMYWYRQDPGQGLRLIYYSQIVNDFQKGDIAEGYSVSREKKESFPLTVTSAQKNPTAFYLCASSNQGATSEQYFGPGTRLTVT.

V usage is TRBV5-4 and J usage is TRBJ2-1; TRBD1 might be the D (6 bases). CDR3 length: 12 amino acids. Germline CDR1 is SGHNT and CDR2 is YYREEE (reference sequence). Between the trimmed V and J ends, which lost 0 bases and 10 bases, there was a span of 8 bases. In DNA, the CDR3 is TGTGCCAGCAGCTTGGATGGGGGCGAGCAGTTCTTC. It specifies CASSLDGGEQFF.

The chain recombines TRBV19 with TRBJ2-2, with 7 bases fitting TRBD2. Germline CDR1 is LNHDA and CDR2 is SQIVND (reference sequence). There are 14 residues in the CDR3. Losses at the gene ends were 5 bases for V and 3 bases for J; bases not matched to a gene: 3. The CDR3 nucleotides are TGTGCCAGTAGTCCCCGGGAGGACACCGGGGAGCTGTTTTTT. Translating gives CASSPREDTGELFF.

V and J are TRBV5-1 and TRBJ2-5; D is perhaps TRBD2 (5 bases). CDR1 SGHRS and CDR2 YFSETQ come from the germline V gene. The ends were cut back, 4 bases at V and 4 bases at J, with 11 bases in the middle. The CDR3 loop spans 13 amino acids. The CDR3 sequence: CASSPTRRETQYF. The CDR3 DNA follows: TGCGCCAGCAGCCCTACTAGGAGAGAGACCCAGTACTTC.

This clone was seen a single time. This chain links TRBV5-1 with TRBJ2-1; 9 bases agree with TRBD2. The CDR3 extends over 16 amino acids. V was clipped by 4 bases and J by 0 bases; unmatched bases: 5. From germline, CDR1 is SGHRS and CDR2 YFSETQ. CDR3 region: CASSPLAGYSYNEQFF. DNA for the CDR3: TGCGCCAGCAGCCCCCTAGCGGGATACTCCTACAATGAGCAGTTCTTC.

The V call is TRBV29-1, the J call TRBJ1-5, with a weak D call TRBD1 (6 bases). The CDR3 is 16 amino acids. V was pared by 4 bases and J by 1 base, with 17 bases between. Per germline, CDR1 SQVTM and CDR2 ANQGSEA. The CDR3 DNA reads TGCAGCGTTGTTGTGGGGGCCGGGCAGAGCAATCAGCCCCAGCATTTT. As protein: CSVVVGAGQSNQPQHF. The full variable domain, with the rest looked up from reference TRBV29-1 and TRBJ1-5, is SAVISQKPSRDICQRGTSLTIQCQVDSQVTMMFWYRQQPGQSLTLIATANQGSEATYESGFVIDKFPISRPNLTFSTLTVSNMSPEDSSIYLCSVVVGAGQSNQPQHFGDGTRLSIL.

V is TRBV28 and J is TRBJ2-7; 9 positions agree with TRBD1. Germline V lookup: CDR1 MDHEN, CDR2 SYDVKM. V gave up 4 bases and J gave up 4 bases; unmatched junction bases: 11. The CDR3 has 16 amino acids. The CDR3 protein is CASSSSGTGYTYEQYF. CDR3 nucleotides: TGTGCCAGCAGTTCCTCCGGGACAGGGTATACTTACGAGCAGTACTTC.

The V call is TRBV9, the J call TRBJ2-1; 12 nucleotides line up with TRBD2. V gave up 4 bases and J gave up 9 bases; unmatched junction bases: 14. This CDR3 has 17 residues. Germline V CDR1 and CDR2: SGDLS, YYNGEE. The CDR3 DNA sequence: TGTGCCAGCAGCCCCAGACTAGCGGGAGAATCCCCGCGTGAGCAGTTCTTC. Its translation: CASSPRLAGESPREQFF.

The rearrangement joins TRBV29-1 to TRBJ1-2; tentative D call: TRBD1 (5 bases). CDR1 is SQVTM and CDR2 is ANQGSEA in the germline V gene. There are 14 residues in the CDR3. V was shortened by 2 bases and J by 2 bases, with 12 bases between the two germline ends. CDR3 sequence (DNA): TGCAGCGTTGAAACCCTCGCAGGGAACTATGGCTACACCTTC. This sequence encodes CSVETLAGNYGYTF.

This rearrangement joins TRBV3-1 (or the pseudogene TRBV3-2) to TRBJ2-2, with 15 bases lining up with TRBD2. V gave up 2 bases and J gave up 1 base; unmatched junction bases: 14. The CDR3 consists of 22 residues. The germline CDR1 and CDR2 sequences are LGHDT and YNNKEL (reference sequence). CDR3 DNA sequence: TGTGCCAGCAGCCAAACACTAACAGGACTAGCGGGAGGGCGTATGAACACCGGGGAGCTGTTTTTT. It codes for CASSQTLTGLAGGRMNTGELFF.

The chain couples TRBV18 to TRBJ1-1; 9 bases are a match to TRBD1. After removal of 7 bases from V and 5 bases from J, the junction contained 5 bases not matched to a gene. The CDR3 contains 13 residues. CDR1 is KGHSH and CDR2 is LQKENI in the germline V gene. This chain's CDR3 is CASYLDRGTEAFF. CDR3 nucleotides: TGTGCCAGCTACCTAGACAGGGGGACTGAAGCTTTCTTT.

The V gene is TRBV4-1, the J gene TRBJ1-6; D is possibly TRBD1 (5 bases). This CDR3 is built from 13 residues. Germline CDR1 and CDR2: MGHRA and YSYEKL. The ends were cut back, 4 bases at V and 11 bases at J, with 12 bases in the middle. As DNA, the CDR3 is TGCGCCAGCAGCCTCTTGCCAGGGACACCCCTCCACTTT. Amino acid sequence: CASSLLPGTPLHF.

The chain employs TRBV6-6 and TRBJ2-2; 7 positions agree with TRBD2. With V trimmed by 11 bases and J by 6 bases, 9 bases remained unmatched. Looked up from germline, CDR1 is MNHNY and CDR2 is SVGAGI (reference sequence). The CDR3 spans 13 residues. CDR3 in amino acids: CAGRESGAGELFF. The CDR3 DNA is TGTGCCGGGCGGGAGTCCGGGGCCGGGGAGCTGTTTTTT.

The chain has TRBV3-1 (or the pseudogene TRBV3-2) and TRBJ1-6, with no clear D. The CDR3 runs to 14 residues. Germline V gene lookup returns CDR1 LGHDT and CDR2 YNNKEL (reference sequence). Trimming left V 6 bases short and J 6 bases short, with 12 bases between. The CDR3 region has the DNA TGTGCCAGCAGATCCCACATGTCTAATTCACCCCTCCACTTT. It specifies CASRSHMSNSPLHF.

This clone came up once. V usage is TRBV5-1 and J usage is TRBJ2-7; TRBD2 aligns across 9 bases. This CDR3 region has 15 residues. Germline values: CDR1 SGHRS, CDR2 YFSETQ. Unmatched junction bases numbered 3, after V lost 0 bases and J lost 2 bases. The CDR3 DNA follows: TGCGCCAGCAGCTTGGGGGGCGGGAGGGCCTACGAGCAGTACTTC. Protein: CASSLGGGRAYEQYF.

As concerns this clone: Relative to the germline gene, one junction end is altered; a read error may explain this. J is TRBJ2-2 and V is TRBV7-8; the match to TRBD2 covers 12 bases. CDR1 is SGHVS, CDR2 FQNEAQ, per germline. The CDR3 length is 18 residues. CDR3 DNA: TGTGCCAGCAGCTTAGTCCCTAGGACTAGCGGGAACCCCGGGGAGCTGTTTTTT. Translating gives CASSLVPRTSGNPGELFF.

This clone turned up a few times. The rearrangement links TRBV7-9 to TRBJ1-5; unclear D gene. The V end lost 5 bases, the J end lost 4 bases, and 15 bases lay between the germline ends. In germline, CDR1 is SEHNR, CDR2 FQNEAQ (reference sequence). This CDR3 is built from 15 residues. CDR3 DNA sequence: TGTGCCAGCAGCCCCGGAAGCCTGCGGAATCAGCCCCAGCATTTT. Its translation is CASSPGSLRNQPQHF.

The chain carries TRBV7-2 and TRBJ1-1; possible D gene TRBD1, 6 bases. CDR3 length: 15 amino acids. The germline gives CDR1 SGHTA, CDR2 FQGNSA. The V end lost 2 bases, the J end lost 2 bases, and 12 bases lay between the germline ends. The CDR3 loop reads CASSLNRASNTEAFF. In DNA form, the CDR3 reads TGTGCCAGCAGCTTAAACAGGGCTTCAAACACTGAAGCTTTCTTT.